This T cell receptor (beta chain) is drawn from a study of post-analysis software for immune sequencing data. Regarding the study as a whole: Those with multiple sclerosis, the patient group, showed significantly lower normalized Chao1 diversity than controls. Those samples that were prepared in the same batch co-clustered strongly by F measure. Included in a set of four or five TRBV segments more frequent in patients than controls were TRBV5-6, TRBV5-1 and TRBV20-1.

Carried by the TCR beta cDNA libraries were unique molecular identifiers. A population of roughly 0.9 to 11 million T cells gave rise to about half a million cDNA molecules. TCRdb called the PCR reads again in MiXCR, with one record for every CDR3 protein. This sample carries hundreds of thousands of distinct CDR3 sequences, 55% to 60% of them seen once, and the ten largest clones take about 10%. Between the trimmed V and J ends, which lost 5 bases and 0 bases, there was a span of 23 bases. CDR3 size: 18 residues. Germline CDR1 DFQATT, CDR2 SNEGSKA (reference sequence). Remarks on this clonotype: Antigen unknown.

This TCR came from a girl aged 2-9 years with multiple sclerosis. The sequencing input was blood. The chain carries TRBV20-1 and TRBJ2-4, with D perhaps matching TRBD2 (6 bases). The CDR3 bases are TGCAGTGCTGACCATAGCGGCACCACCACACCAGCCAAAAACATTCAGTACTTC. Protein product: CSADHSGTTTPAKNIQYF.